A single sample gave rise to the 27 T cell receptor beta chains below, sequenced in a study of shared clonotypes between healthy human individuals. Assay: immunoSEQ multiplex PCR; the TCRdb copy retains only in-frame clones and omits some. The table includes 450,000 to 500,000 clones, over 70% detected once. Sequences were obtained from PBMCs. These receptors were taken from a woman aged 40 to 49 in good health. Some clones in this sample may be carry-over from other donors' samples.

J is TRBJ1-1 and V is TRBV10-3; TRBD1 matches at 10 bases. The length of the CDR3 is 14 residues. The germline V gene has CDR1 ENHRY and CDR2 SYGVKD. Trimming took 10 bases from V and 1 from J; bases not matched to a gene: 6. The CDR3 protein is CANGTGAANTEAFF. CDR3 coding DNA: TGTGCCAACGGGACAGGGGCCGCGAACACTGAAGCTTTCTTT.

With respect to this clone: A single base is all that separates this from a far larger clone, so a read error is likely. In nucleotides, the CDR3 is TGTGCCACCAGCAGAGAGTGGCAGGCCAATCAGCCCCAGCATTTT. Translation: CATSREWQANQPQHF. V usage is TRBV15 and J usage is TRBJ1-5, with D unresolved. The CDR3 totals 15 residues. V was pared by 0 bases and J by 3 bases, with 9 bases between. The germline CDR1 and CDR2 sequences are LNHNV and YYDKDF (reference sequence).

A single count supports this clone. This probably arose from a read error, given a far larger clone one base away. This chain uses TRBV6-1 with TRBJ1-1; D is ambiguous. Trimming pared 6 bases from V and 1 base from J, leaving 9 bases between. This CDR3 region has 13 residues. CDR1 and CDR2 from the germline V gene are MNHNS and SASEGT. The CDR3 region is CASSVGSNTEAFF. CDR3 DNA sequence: TGTGCCAGCAGCGTCGGCTCGAACACTGAAGCTTTCTTT.

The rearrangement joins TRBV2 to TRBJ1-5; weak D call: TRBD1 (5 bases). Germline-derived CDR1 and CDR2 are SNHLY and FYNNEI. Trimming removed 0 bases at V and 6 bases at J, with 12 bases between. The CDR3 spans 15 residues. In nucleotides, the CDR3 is TGTGCCAGCAGTGAAGCGATTCCGGGGACTCAGCCCCAGCATTTT. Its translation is CASSEAIPGTQPQHF.

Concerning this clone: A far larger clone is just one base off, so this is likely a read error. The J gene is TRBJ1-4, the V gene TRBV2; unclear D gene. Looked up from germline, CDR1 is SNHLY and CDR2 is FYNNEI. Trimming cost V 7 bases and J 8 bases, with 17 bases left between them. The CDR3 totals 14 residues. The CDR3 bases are TGTGCCAGCAATTCCAAGAGGCTTGGCGAAAAACTGTTTTTT. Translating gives CASNSKRLGEKLFF.

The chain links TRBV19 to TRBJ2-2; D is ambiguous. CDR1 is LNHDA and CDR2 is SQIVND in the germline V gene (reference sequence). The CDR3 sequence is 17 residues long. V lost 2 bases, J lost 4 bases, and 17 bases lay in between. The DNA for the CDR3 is TGTGCCAGTAGTATATGGCAGAACCACCCTACCACCGGGGAGCTGTTTTTT. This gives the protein CASSIWQNHPTTGELFF.

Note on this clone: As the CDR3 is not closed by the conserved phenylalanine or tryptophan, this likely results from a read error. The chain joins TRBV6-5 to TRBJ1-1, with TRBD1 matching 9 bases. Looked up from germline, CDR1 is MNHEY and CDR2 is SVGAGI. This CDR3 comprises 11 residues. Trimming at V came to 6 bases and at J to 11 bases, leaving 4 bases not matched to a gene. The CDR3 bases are TGTGCCAGCAGCCGGGACAGGGATGCTTTCTCT. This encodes CASSRDRDAFS.

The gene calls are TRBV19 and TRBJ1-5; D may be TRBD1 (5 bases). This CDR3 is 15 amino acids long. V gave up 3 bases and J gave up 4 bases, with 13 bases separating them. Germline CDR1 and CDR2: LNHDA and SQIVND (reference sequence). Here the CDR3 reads CASSILGQLNQPQHF. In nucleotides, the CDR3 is TGTGCCAGTAGTATCTTGGGGCAGCTAAATCAGCCCCAGCATTTT.

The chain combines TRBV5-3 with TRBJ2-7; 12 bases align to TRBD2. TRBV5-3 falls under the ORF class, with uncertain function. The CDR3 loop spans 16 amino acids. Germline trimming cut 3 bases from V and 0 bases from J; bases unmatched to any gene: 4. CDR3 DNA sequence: TGTGCCAGAAGCTCAGGACTAGCGGGAAACTCCTACGAGCAGTACTTC. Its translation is CARSSGLAGNSYEQYF.

This CDR3 reads CASSLRDRKLFF. CDR3 nucleotides: TGTGCCAGCAGTTTAAGGGACAGGAAACTGTTTTTT. This chain links TRBV28 with TRBJ1-4; 8 bases match TRBD1. Trimming cost V 2 bases and J 11 bases; bases outside gene matches: 1. CDR3 size: 12 residues. Germline assignment: CDR1 MDHEN and CDR2 SYDVKM.

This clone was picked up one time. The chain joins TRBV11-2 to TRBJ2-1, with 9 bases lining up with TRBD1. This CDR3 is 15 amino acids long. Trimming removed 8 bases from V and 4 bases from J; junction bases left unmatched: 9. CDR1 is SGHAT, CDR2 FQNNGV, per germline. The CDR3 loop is CASVLGTGLYNEQFF. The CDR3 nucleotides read TGTGCCAGCGTATTGGGGACAGGGTTGTACAATGAGCAGTTCTTC.

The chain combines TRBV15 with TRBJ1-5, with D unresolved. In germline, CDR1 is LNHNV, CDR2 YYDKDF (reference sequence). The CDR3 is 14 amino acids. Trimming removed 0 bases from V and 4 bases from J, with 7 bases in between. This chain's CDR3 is CATSRDSFNQPQHF. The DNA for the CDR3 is TGTGCCACCAGCAGAGATAGTTTTAATCAGCCCCAGCATTTT.

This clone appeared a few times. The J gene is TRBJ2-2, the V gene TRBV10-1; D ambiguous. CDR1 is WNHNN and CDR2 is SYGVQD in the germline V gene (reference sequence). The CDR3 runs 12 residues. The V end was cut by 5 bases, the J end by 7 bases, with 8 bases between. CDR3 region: CASSLRIGELFF. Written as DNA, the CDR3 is TGCGCCAGCAGTCTCAGGATCGGGGAGCTGTTTTTT.

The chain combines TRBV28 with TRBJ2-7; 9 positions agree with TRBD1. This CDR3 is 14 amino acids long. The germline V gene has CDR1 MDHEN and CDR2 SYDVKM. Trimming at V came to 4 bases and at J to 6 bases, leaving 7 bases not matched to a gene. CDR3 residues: CASSSTGTGIEQYF. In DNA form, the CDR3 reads TGTGCCAGCAGTTCCACCGGGACAGGGATCGAGCAGTACTTC. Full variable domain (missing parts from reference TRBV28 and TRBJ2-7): DVKVTQSSRYLVKRTGEKVFLECVQDMDHENMFWYRQDPGLGLRLIYFSYDVKMKEKGDIPEGYSVSREKKERFSLILESASTNQTSMYLCASSSTGTGIEQYFGPGTRLTVT.

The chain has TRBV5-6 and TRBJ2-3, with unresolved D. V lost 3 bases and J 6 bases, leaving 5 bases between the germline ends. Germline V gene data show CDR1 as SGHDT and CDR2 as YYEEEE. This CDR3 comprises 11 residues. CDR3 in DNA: TGTGCCAGCAGCTCTATCGATACGCAGTATTTT. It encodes CASSSIDTQYF.

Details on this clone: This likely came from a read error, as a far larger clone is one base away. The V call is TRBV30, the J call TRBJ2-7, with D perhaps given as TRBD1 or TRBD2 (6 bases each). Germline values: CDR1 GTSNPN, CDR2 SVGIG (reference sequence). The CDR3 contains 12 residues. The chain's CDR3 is CALSGGRYEQYF. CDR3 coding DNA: TGTGCCTTGAGTGGGGGGCGTTACGAGCAGTACTTC. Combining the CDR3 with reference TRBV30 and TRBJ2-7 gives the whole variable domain SQTIHQWPATLVQPVGSPLSLECTVEGTSNPNLYWYRQAAGRGLQLLFYSVGIGQISSEVPQNLSASRPQDRQFILSSKKLLLSDSGFYLCALSGGRYEQYFGPGTRLTVT.

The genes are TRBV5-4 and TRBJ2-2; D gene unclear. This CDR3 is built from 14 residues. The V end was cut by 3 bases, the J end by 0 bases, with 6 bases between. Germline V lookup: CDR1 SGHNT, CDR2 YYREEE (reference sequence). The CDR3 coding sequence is TGTGCCAGCAGCTCTCGGTCGAACACCGGGGAGCTGTTTTTT. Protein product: CASSSRSNTGELFF.

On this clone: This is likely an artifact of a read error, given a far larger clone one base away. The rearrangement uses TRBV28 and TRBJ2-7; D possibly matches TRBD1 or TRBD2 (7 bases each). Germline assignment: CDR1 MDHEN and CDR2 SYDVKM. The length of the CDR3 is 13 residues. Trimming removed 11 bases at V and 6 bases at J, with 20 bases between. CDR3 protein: CAEGGTATTEQYF. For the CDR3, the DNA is TGTGCCGAGGGGGGGACAGCCACCACCGAGCAGTACTTC.

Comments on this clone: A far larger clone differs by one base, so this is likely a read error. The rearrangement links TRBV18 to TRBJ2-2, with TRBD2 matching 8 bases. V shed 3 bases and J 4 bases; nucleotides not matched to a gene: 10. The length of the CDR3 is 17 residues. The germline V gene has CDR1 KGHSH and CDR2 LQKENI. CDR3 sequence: CASSPQVSGRFTGELFF. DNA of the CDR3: TGTGCCAGCTCACCCCAAGTCAGCGGGAGATTCACCGGGGAGCTGTTTTTT.

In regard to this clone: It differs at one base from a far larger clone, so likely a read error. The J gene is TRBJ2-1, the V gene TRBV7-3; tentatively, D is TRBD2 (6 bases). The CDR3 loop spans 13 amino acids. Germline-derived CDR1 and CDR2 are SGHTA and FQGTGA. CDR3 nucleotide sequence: TGTGCCAGCAACTTAGCTAGCGACAATGAGCAGTTCTTC. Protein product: CASNLASDNEQFF.

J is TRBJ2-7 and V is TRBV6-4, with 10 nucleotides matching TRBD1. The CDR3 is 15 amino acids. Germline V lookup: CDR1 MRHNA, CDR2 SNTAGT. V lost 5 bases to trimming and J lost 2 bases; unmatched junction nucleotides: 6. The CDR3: CASSNAGTGAYEQYF. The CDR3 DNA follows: TGTGCCAGCAGTAACGCCGGGACAGGGGCCTACGAGCAGTACTTC.

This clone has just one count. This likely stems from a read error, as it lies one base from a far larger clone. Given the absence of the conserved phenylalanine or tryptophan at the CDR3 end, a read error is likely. The CDR3 loop reads CASSLGSSGPGGWVRYEQYY. The CDR3 region has the DNA TGTGCCAGCAGCTTAGGAAGCAGCGGCCCGGGGGGATGGGTCCGCTACGAGCAGTACTAC. This chain joins TRBV11-3 and TRBJ2-7; 7 bases align to TRBD2. V was pared by 1 base and J by 3 bases, with 21 bases of the junction left unmatched. The CDR3 is 20 amino acids. Per germline, CDR1 SGHNT and CDR2 YENEEA.

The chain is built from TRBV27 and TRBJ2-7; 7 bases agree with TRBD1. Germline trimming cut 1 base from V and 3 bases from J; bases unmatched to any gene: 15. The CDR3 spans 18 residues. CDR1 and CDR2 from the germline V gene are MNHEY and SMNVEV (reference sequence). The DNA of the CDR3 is TGTGCCAGCAGTTTATATTATGGAAACAGGGGTAGAGGCTACGAGCAGTACTTC. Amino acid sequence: CASSLYYGNRGRGYEQYF.

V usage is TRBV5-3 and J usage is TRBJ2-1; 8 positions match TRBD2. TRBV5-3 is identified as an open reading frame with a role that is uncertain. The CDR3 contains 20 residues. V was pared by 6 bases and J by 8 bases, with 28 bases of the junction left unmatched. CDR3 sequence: CARKIRGGTCGGLAPYEQFF. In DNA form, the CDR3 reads TGTGCCAGAAAGATAAGGGGAGGCACGTGCGGAGGACTAGCCCCGTATGAGCAGTTCTTC.

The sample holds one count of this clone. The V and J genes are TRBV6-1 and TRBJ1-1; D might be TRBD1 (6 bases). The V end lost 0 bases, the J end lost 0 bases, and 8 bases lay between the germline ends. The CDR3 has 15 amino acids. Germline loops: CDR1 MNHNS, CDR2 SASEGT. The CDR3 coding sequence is TGTGCCAGCAGTGAAGCGCGACAGGTGAACACTGAAGCTTTCTTT. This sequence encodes CASSEARQVNTEAFF.

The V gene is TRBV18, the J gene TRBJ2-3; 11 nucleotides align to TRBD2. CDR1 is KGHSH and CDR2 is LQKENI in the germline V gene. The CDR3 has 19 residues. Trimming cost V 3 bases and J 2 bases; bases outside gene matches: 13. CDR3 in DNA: TGTGCCAGCTCACCGCGCGGACTAGCGGGTCCGTCTGACACAGATACGCAGTATTTT. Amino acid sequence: CASSPRGLAGPSDTDTQYF.

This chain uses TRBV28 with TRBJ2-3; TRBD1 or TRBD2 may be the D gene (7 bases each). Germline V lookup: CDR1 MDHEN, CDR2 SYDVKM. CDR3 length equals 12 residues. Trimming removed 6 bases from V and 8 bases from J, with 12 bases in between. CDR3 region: CASSSGGVTQYF. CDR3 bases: TGTGCCAGCAGCTCAGGGGGGGTTACGCAGTATTTT.